The 29 T cell receptor beta chains reported below all come from one sample, sequenced in a study of T cell responses to AZD1222 COVID-19 vaccine. Measured with immunoSEQ multiplex PCR; TCRdb has only the in-frame clones, and not every one. The profile shows 75,000 to 80,000 clones, roughly 80% of them singletons. This specimen consisted of peripheral blood, obtained 28 days after the second dose of the MenACWY control vaccine. The receptors were gathered from an adult who received the MenACWY meningococcal vaccine as a control.

This chain connects TRBV6-1 to TRBJ2-5; D tentatively fits TRBD1 or TRBD2 (5 bases each). CDR3 size: 15 residues. Germline values: CDR1 MNHNS, CDR2 SASEGT. V shed 0 bases and J shed 4 bases, with 12 bases lying between them. Here the CDR3 reads CASSEAQGPRETQYF. Written as DNA, the CDR3 is TGTGCCAGCAGTGAAGCGCAGGGACCCAGAGAGACCCAGTACTTC.

The chain carries TRBV2 and TRBJ2-3; 14 bases agree with TRBD2. Germline loops: CDR1 SNHLY, CDR2 FYNNEI. CDR3 length: 22 residues. V was clipped by 5 bases and J by 1 base; unmatched bases: 20. The CDR3 spells CASSSRRSPGTSGSWGTDTQYF. The CDR3 DNA follows: TGTGCCAGCAGTTCTCGACGGAGCCCCGGGACTAGCGGGAGTTGGGGCACAGATACGCAGTATTTT. Full variable domain (outside the CDR3, taken from reference TRBV2 and TRBJ2-3): EPEVTQTPSHQVTQMGQEVILRCVPISNHLYFYWYRQILGQKVEFLVSFYNNEISEKSEIFDDQFSVERPDGSNFTLKIRSTKLEDSAMYFCASSSRRSPGTSGSWGTDTQYFGPGTRLTVL.

V usage is TRBV19 and J usage is TRBJ1-1, with TRBD1 as a possible D gene (5 bases). Germline loops: CDR1 LNHDA, CDR2 SQIVND (reference sequence). The ends were cut back, 5 bases at V and 5 bases at J, with 12 bases in the middle. The CDR3 is 13 amino acids. CDR3 in DNA: TGTGCCAGTAGTGAGGGCTGGGGGACTGAAGCTTTCTTT. This codes for CASSEGWGTEAFF.

V is TRBV5-1 and J is TRBJ2-3; D gene uncertain. The CDR3 consists of 16 residues. V lost 1 base to trimming and J lost 0 bases, with 12 bases between them. The germline CDR1 and CDR2 sequences are SGHRS and YFSETQ. CDR3 amino acids: CASSLMPDSSTDTQYF. The CDR3 bases are TGCGCCAGCAGCTTGATGCCAGACTCTAGCACAGATACGCAGTATTTT.

The chain recombines TRBV7-9 with TRBJ2-1, with no clear D. This CDR3 is 12 amino acids long. CDR1 is SEHNR and CDR2 is FQNEAQ in the germline V gene (reference sequence). With 3 bases removed from V and 7 bases from J, the gap between germline ends came to 7 bases. DNA of the CDR3: TGTGCCAGCAGCTTCCTCTTAAATGAGCAGTTCTTC. It translates to CASSFLLNEQFF.

This rearrangement joins TRBV4-3 to TRBJ1-3; D may be TRBD1 (6 bases). CDR1 LGHNA and CDR2 YSLEER come from the germline V gene. V lost 2 bases, J lost 2 bases, and 10 bases lay in between. The CDR3 contains 15 residues. CDR3 sequence (DNA): TGCGCCAGCAGCCAAATACAGGGTGCTGGAAACACCATATATTTT. This encodes CASSQIQGAGNTIYF.

The V and J genes are TRBV30 and TRBJ1-4; D unresolved. CDR1 GTSNPN and CDR2 SVGIG come from the germline V gene (reference sequence). Deletions cut 0 bases from V and 8 bases from J, with 7 bases between. The CDR3 is 12 residues long. The DNA for the CDR3 is TGTGCCTGGAGTGTTGTCGGGGAAAAACTGTTTTTT. The encoded protein is CAWSVVGEKLFF.

This chain uses TRBV7-2 with TRBJ1-2; 8 bases align to TRBD1. J gave up 7 bases and V 5 bases, and 12 bases lay outside the gene matches. CDR3 length: 15 amino acids. Germline CDR1 reads SGHTA; CDR2 reads FQGNSA. CDR3 DNA: TGTGCCAGCAGCCTCCAGGGGGCGGGGAGAAGTGGCTACACCTTC. The encoded protein is CASSLQGAGRSGYTF. The whole variable domain, remainder taken from reference TRBV7-2 and TRBJ1-2, is GAGVSQSPSNKVTEKGKDVELRCDPISGHTALYWYRQSLGQGLEFLIYFQGNSAPDKSGLPSDRFSAERTGGSVSTLTIQRTQQEDSAVYLCASSLQGAGRSGYTFGSGTRLTVV.

This chain connects TRBV6-1 to TRBJ1-1; D unresolved. The germline gives CDR1 MNHNS, CDR2 SASEGT. Trimming removed 3 bases at V and 3 bases at J, with 14 bases between. This CDR3 is 15 amino acids long. DNA of the CDR3: TGTGCCAGCAGTGATCCCGGTGGGCGTGACACTGAAGCTTTCTTT. Translation: CASSDPGGRDTEAFF.

CDR3 residues: CASSVDLGELGGYTF. The CDR3 nucleotides are TGTGCCAGCAGCGTAGATCTCGGGGAGTTGGGTGGCTACACCTTC. The V call is TRBV9, the J call TRBJ1-2; D is ambiguous. The CDR3 spans 15 residues. Germline V gene data show CDR1 as SGDLS and CDR2 as YYNGEE. Trimming pared 0 bases from V and 7 bases from J, leaving 16 bases between. Full variable domain (rest looked up from reference TRBV9 and TRBJ1-2): DSGVTQTPKHLITATGQRVTLRCSPRSGDLSVYWYQQSLDQGLQFLIQYYNGEERAKGNILERFSAQQFPDLHSELNLSSLELGDSALYFCASSVDLGELGGYTFGSGTRLTVV.

This sequence joins TRBV28 and TRBJ1-2; 7 bases are a match to TRBD1. Per the germline V gene, CDR1 is MDHEN and CDR2 is SYDVKM. The junction had 13 bases not matched to a gene; V was cut back by 4 bases and J by 8 bases. There are 15 residues in the CDR3. The CDR3 DNA reads TGTGCCAGCAGTTCAGAGGGGGCTAGGTGGGAAGGCTACACCTTC. Protein: CASSSEGARWEGYTF.

The chain uses TRBV3-1 (or the pseudogene TRBV3-2) and TRBJ2-3; D is possibly TRBD1 or TRBD2 (7 bases each). V was shortened by 4 bases and J by 4 bases, with 12 bases between the two germline ends. The CDR3 consists of 14 residues. Germline V gene sequence: CDR1 LGHDT, CDR2 YNNKEL (reference sequence). The CDR3 coding sequence is TGTGCCAGCAGCCCAGGGGGGGCCGCAGATACGCAGTATTTT. Residues: CASSPGGAADTQYF.

This chain joins TRBV15 and TRBJ1-2; D might be TRBD1 (5 bases). Trimming pared 5 bases from V and 4 bases from J, leaving 17 bases between. This CDR3 spans 15 amino acids. Germline V lookup: CDR1 LNHNV, CDR2 YYDKDF (reference sequence). The CDR3 region has the DNA TGTGCCACCAGCCCTTCAGGTCGGGGCTCCTATGGCTACACCTTC. It translates to CATSPSGRGSYGYTF. Looking up the rest from reference TRBV15 and TRBJ1-2 gives the full variable domain: DAMVIQNPRYQVTQFGKPVTLSCSQTLNHNVMYWYQQKSSQAPKLLFHYYDKDFNNEADTPDNFQSRRPNTSFCFLDIRSPGLGDTAMYLCATSPSGRGSYGYTFGSGTRLTVV.

CDR3 bases: TGTGCCAGCAGTTACCGGGAGAATTCACCCCTCCACTTT. It is translated as CASSYRENSPLHF. This chain uses TRBV2 with TRBJ1-6; the D is unclear. The length of the CDR3 is 13 residues. The ends were cut back, 5 bases at V and 7 bases at J, with 9 bases in the middle. CDR1 is SNHLY and CDR2 is FYNNEI in the germline V gene.

The genes are TRBV5-5 and TRBJ2-7; D gene ambiguous. This CDR3 has 13 amino acids. Between the trimmed V and J ends, which lost 0 bases and 2 bases, there was a span of 6 bases. CDR1 is SGHKS, CDR2 YYEKEE, per germline (reference sequence). The CDR3, as DNA: TGTGCCAGCAGCTTGGCCCGGGCCTACGAGCAGTACTTC. Its protein is CASSLARAYEQYF.

The genes are TRBV6-5 and TRBJ2-7; D uncertain. Deletions cut 7 bases from V and 2 bases from J, with 6 bases between. Germline V gene sequence: CDR1 MNHEY, CDR2 SVGAGI. This CDR3 contains 11 residues. For the CDR3, the DNA is TGTGCCAGCAACGGTCCCTACGAGCAGTACTTC. Amino acids: CASNGPYEQYF.

The rearrangement joins TRBV3-1 (or the pseudogene TRBV3-2) to TRBJ1-6; 8 bases match TRBD1. V lost 4 bases to trimming and J lost 7 bases; unmatched junction nucleotides: 3. Germline lookup yields CDR1 LGHDT and CDR2 YNNKEL (reference sequence). The CDR3 covers 14 residues. For the CDR3, the DNA is TGTGCCAGCAGCCTCACAGGGGGAAATTCACCCCTCCACTTT. Its protein is CASSLTGGNSPLHF.

The chain has TRBV7-9 and TRBJ2-1; D is perhaps TRBD1 (5 bases). CDR3 length: 14 amino acids. CDR1 is SEHNR and CDR2 is FQNEAQ in the germline V gene (reference sequence). V was cut by 0 bases and J by 9 bases, with 12 bases left in between. CDR3 amino acids: CASSLATGSGEQFF. The CDR3 DNA reads as TGTGCCAGCAGCTTAGCCACAGGTTCGGGTGAGCAGTTCTTC.

The chain combines TRBV5-5 with TRBJ2-7; D remains ambiguous. Looked up from germline, CDR1 is SGHKS and CDR2 is YYEKEE (reference sequence). V was shortened by 0 bases and J by 0 bases, with 7 bases between the two germline ends. The CDR3 sequence is 14 residues long. The DNA for the CDR3 is TGTGCCAGCAGCTTGGAAAGGAACTCCTACGAGCAGTACTTC. Amino acids: CASSLERNSYEQYF.

V gene TRBV6-5 combines with J gene TRBJ2-3; 7 bases match TRBD2. J was trimmed by 13 bases and V by 6 bases; bases with no gene match: 13. Germline CDR1 is MNHEY and CDR2 is SVGAGI. This CDR3 contains 13 residues. The CDR3 is CASSQTVSGREYF. The DNA for the CDR3 is TGTGCCAGCAGCCAAACCGTATCGGGGAGGGAGTATTTT.

The V call is TRBV11-3, the J call TRBJ2-5, with 10 bases fitting TRBD2. The CDR3 totals 14 residues. Germline values: CDR1 SGHNT, CDR2 YENEEA. The junction had 1 base not matched to a gene; V was cut back by 4 bases and J by 2 bases. In nucleotides, the CDR3 is TGTGCCAGCAGCTCTAGCGGGGGACAAGAGACCCAGTACTTC. Translation gives CASSSSGGQETQYF.

This clone was counted a few times. The chain employs TRBV7-2 and TRBJ1-2; the D is unclear. This CDR3 is built from 15 residues. V dropped 2 bases and J dropped 4 bases, with 14 bases sitting between them. The germline V gene encodes CDR1 SGHTA and CDR2 FQGNSA. The CDR3 nucleotides are TGTGCCAGCAGCTTATATGGATCTCCAGGCTATGGCTACACCTTC. Its translation is CASSLYGSPGYGYTF.

The V and J genes are TRBV6-5 and TRBJ2-1; maybe TRBD2 (6 bases). Between the trimmed V and J ends, which lost 8 bases and 0 bases, there was a span of 8 bases. The CDR3 has 13 residues. Germline V gene sequence: CDR1 MNHEY, CDR2 SVGAGI. The CDR3 reads CASGGDSYNEQFF. DNA of the CDR3: TGTGCCAGCGGCGGGGACTCCTACAATGAGCAGTTCTTC.

V and J are TRBV20-1 and TRBJ2-6; no clear D gene. Trimming left V 6 bases short and J 4 bases short, with 4 bases between. The CDR3 extends over 11 amino acids. The V gene's germline CDR1 is DFQATT and CDR2 SNEGSKA (reference sequence). CDR3 amino acids: CSAQGANVLTF. CDR3 nucleotides: TGCAGTGCCCAGGGGGCCAACGTCCTGACTTTC.

This chain links TRBV3-1 (or the pseudogene TRBV3-2) with TRBJ2-1; weak D call: TRBD1 (5 bases). Germline values: CDR1 LGHDT, CDR2 YNNKEL (reference sequence). The V end was cut by 1 base, the J end by 9 bases, with 16 bases between. CDR3 length equals 15 residues. Written as DNA, the CDR3 is TGTGCCAGCAGCCAAGCCTTAGGGGTTCGCGGTGAGCAGTTCTTC. Protein product: CASSQALGVRGEQFF.

The gene calls are TRBV6-5 and TRBJ1-1; no reliable D call. V was cut by 4 bases and J by 6 bases, with 15 bases left in between. The CDR3 loop spans 14 amino acids. Germline-derived CDR1 and CDR2 are MNHEY and SVGAGI. CDR3 region: CASSSRTGGAEAFF. The DNA for the CDR3 is TGTGCCAGCAGTTCCCGGACGGGAGGCGCTGAAGCTTTCTTT.

This sequence joins TRBV6-1 and TRBJ2-7; D gene uncertain. CDR1 is MNHNS, CDR2 SASEGT, per germline. Trimming took 2 bases from V and 3 from J, leaving 17 bases between them. The length of the CDR3 is 16 residues. CDR3 nucleotides: TGTGCCAGCAGTGAACCGGCCCCTCGTACTCACTACGAGCAGTACTTC. This codes for CASSEPAPRTHYEQYF.

The chain recombines TRBV2 with TRBJ1-4; D not certain. V lost 2 bases and J lost 8, with 3 bases in between. The CDR3 covers 11 residues. CDR1 and CDR2 from the germline V gene are SNHLY and FYNNEI. The CDR3 is CASSEYEKLFF. Written as DNA, the CDR3 is TGTGCCAGCAGTGAATACGAAAAACTGTTTTTT.

V gene TRBV4-2 combines with J gene TRBJ1-4; the D gene is possibly TRBD1 (5 bases). The CDR3 spans 15 residues. Between the trimmed V and J ends, which lost 0 bases and 7 bases, there was a span of 12 bases. Germline-derived CDR1 and CDR2 are LGHNA and YNFKEQ. The CDR3 sequence is CASSQEARTTEKLFF. As DNA, the CDR3 is TGTGCCAGCAGCCAAGAGGCCAGGACAACTGAAAAACTGTTTTTT.